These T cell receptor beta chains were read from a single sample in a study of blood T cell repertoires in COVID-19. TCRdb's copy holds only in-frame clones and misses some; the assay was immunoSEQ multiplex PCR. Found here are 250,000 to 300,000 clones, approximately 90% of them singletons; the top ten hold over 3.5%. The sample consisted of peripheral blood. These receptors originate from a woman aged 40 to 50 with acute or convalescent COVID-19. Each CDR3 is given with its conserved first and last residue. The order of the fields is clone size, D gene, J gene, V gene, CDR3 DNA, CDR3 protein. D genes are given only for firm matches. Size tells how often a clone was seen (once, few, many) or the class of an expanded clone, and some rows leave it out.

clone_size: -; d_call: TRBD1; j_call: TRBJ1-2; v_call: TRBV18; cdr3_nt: TGTGCCAGCTCACCCCGGACAGGACAAAACTATGGCTACACCTTC; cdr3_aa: CASSPRTGQNYGYTF
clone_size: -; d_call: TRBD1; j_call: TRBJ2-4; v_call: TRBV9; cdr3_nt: TGTGCCAGCAGCCCCAGGACAGGGGGGATAAACATTCAGTACTTC; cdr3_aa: CASSPRTGGINIQYF
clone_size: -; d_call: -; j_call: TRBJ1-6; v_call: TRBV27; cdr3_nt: TGTGCCAGCAGTTTCTCACTTAATTCACCCCTCCACTTT; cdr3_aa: CASSFSLNSPLHF
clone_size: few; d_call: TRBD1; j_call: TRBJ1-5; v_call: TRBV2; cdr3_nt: TGTGCCAGCAGAGAAAACAGGGGGTCGCTGAGGCCCCAGCATTTT; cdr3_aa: CASRENRGSLRPQHF
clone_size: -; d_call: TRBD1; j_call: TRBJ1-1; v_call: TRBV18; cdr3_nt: TGTGCCAGCTCACCACGGGACAGGGGGGCAATGAACACTGAAGCTTTCTTT; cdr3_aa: CASSPRDRGAMNTEAFF
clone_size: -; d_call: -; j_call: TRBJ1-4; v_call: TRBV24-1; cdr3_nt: TGTGCCACCAGTGAAGCCGGCGGGGAAAAACTGTTTTTT; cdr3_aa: CATSEAGGEKLFF
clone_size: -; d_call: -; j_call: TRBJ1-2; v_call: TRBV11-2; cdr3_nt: TGTGCCAGCAGCGCCAGGCCACTTATAGATGGCTACACCTTC; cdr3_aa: CASSARPLIDGYTF
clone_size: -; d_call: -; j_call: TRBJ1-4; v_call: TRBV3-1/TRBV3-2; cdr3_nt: TGTGCCAGCAGCCACCACGGACAGAGGATTGAAAAACTGTTTTTT; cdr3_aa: CASSHHGQRIEKLFF
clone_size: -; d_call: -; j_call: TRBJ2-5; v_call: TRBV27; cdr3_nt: TGTGCCAGCAGGAGGCGGGAAGGGCACCAAGAGACCCAGTACTTC; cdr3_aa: CASRRREGHQETQYF
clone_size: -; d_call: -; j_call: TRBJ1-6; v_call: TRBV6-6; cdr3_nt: TGTGCCAGCAGTCAGGGACTTCCCTATAATTCACCCCTCCACTTT; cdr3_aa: CASSQGLPYNSPLHF
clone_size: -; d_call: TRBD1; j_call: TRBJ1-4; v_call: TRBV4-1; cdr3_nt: TGCGCCAGCAGCCCGGACAGGCGGTCTAATGAAAAACTGTTTTTT; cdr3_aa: CASSPDRRSNEKLFF
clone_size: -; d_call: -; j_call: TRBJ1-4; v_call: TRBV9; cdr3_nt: TGTGCCAGCAGCCCTGGATGGGACACCGCCCGGGGAAAACTGTTTTTT; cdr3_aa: CASSPGWDTARGKLFF
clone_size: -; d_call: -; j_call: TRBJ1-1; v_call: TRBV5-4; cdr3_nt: TGTGCCAGCAGGCCTGGCCAGGTTAACACTGAAGCTTTCTTT; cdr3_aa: CASRPGQVNTEAFF
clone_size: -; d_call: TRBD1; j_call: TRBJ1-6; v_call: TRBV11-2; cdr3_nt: TGTGCCAGCAGCTTAGATTGGGTGGGACAGTTCTCCTATAATTCACCCCTCCACTTT; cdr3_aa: CASSLDWVGQFSYNSPLHF
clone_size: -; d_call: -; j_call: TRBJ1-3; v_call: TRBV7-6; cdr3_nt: TGTGCCAGCAGCTCTAAACCGGCTGGAAACACCATATATTTT; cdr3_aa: CASSSKPAGNTIYF
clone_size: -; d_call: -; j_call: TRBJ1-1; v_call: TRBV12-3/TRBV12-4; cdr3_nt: TGTGCCAGCAGCCTTACAGGGCTGTTGGGTGCTTTCTTT; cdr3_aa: CASSLTGLLGAFF
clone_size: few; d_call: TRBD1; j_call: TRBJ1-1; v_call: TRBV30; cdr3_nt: TGTGCCTGCTTCCCGGGACAGGGGCCCTTAGATGCTTTCTTT; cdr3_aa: CACFPGQGPLDAFF
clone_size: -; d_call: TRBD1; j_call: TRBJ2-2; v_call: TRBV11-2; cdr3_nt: TGTGCCAGCAGCTTAGCGCCCGGGTGGGCAGGGGGCTCAACCGGGGAGCTGTTTTTT; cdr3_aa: CASSLAPGWAGGSTGELFF
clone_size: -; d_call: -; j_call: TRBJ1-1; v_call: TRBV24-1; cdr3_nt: TGTGCCACCAGTGATCCCCTCTGGGGGGGTGAAGCTTTCTTT; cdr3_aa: CATSDPLWGGEAFF
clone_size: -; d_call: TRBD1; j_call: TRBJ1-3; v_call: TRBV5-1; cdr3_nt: TGCGCCAGCAGCTCCGGACAGGGATACTCTGGAAACACCATATATTTT; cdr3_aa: CASSSGQGYSGNTIYF
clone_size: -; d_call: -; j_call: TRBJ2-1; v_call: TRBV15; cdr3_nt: TGTGCCACCAGCAAGGAGGGGTTTGATGAGCAGTTCTTC; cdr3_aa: CATSKEGFDEQFF
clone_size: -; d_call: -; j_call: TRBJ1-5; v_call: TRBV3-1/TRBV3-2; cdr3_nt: TGTGCCAGCAGCGGTCAGGGGAGTGAGGCAGCAAATCAGCCCCAGCATTTT; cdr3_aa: CASSGQGSEAANQPQHF
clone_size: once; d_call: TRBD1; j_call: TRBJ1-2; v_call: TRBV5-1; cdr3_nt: TGCGCCAGCAGCTTGGACAGGGGTTATGGCTACACCTTC; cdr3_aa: CASSLDRGYGYTF
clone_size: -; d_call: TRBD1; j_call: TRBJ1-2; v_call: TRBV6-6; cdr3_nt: TGTGCCAGCAGCCCCGGGACAGGGGCTAACTATGGCTACACCTTC; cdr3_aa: CASSPGTGANYGYTF
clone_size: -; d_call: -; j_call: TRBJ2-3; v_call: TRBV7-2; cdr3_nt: TGTGCCAGCAGCTTCTTCCCAGATACGCAGTATTTT; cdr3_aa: CASSFFPDTQYF
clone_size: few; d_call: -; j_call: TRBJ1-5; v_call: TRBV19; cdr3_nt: TGTGCCAGTAGAGGCAGCGGAGGGCAGCCCCAGCATTTT; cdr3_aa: CASRGSGGQPQHF
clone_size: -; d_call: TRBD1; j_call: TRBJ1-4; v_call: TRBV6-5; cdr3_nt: TGTGCCAGCGTCAGGGGGTTTACTAATGAAAAACTGTTTTTT; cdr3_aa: CASVRGFTNEKLFF
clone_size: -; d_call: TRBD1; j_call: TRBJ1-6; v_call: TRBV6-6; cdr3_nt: TGTGCCAGCAGTCCGGGGGACAGTTGGGGGTCACCCCTCCACTTT; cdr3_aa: CASSPGDSWGSPLHF
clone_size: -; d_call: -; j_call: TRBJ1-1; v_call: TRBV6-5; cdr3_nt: TGTGCCAGCAGTTTCTATCGGGCGGGGGCGTACACTGAAGCTTTCTTT; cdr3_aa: CASSFYRAGAYTEAFF